This T cell receptor beta chain emerged from a study of T cell changes during pregnancy in multiple sclerosis. Profiling relied on immunoSEQ multiplex PCR, and the TCRdb table lists in-frame clones only, not all of them. This table holds about 59,000 clones, 90% found once. This CDR3 has 17 amino acids. V was clipped by 5 bases and J by 7 bases, with 26 bases between them. CDR1 and CDR2 from the germline V gene are SGHAT and FQNNGV. This chain connects TRBV11-2 to TRBJ1-2; D not resolved. This receptor was taken from a female donor in good health, enrolled as a control in a pregnancy study. Sequences were derived from peripheral blood, sampled in the third trimester of pregnancy. CDR3 in DNA: TGTGCCAGCAGCCCATACGAGTCCAGACTTTCCCTAGGTGGCTACACCTTC. Translation: CASSPYESRLSLGGYTF.